This passage covers 15 T cell receptor beta chains from one sample sequenced in a study of T cells after yellow fever vaccination. TCRdb reprocessed the 5' RACE reads with MiXCR, giving one entry per CDR3 protein. The sample lists some 170,000 distinct CDR3 sequences; roughly 9% were seen once. The source was CD8+ T cells sorted from PBMCs, collected 45 days after the yellow fever booster vaccination. The receptors originated from a man younger than 30 who received the YFV17D yellow fever vaccine.

The chain recombines TRBV4-2 with TRBJ2-1; maybe TRBD1 (6 bases). Germline loops: CDR1 LGHNA, CDR2 YNFKEQ. This CDR3 comprises 12 residues. The germline V and J ends were trimmed by 1 base and 9 bases, with 7 bases remaining between them. CDR3 sequence reads: CASSQGTAEQFF. The CDR3 DNA follows: TGTGCCAGCAGCCAAGGGACAGCTGAGCAGTTCTTC.

The chain employs TRBV4-1 and TRBJ2-2, with D possibly matching TRBD1 (7 bases). The CDR3 length is 16 residues. V was pared by 3 bases and J by 3 bases, with 14 bases between. Germline V gene sequence: CDR1 MGHRA, CDR2 YSYEKL. In nucleotides, the CDR3 is TGCGCCAGCAGCCAGGAGGGCAGGGGGTACACCGGGGAGCTGTTTTTT. Encoded protein: CASSQEGRGYTGELFF.

This clonotype occurred a few times. V usage is TRBV12-3 or TRBV12-4 and J usage is TRBJ1-5, with unresolved D. This CDR3 is built from 14 residues. V dropped 5 bases and J dropped 2 bases, with 10 bases sitting between them. The CDR3 bases are TGTGCCAGCAGTAGGGAGGTGGGCAATCAGCCCCAGCATTTT. It codes for CASSREVGNQPQHF.

The rearrangement joins TRBV7-3 to TRBJ2-3; 7 bases align to TRBD2. The germline gives CDR1 SGHTA, CDR2 FQGTGA. V lost 0 bases and J lost 9; bases outside the gene matches: 3. CDR3 length: 13 residues. The CDR3 here is CASSLTGGGTQYF. As DNA, the CDR3 is TGTGCCAGCAGCTTAACTGGGGGGGGGACGCAGTATTTT.

This rearrangement joins TRBV7-8 to TRBJ2-5; 7 positions agree with TRBD2. Germline V CDR1 and CDR2: SGHVS, FQNEAQ. The CDR3 covers 18 residues. V trimming: 0 bases; J trimming: 1 base; junction bases outside the gene matches: 11. The DNA for the CDR3 is TGTGCCAGCAGCTTAGCGGGCCGACTAGCTGTATCCCAAGAGACCCAGTACTTC. It is translated as CASSLAGRLAVSQETQYF.

CDR3 in DNA: TGTGCCAGCAGCTTAGGCAGGGCACAAGAGACCCAGTACTTC. It codes for CASSLGRAQETQYF. The chain links TRBV7-2 to TRBJ2-5, with D possibly TRBD1 on 5 matching bases. V was trimmed by 1 base and J by 2 bases, leaving 8 bases between them. CDR1 and CDR2 (germline): SGHTA, FQGNSA. CDR3 length: 14 amino acids.

The rearrangement uses TRBV4-1 and TRBJ2-1; 7 bases match TRBD1. Looked up from germline, CDR1 is MGHRA and CDR2 is YSYEKL. After removal of 8 bases from V and 10 bases from J, the junction contained 2 bases not matched to a gene. This CDR3 spans 10 amino acids. The DNA for the CDR3 is TGCGCCAGCGGACAGGAGGAGCAGTTCTTC. It translates to CASGQEEQFF.

This clonotype appeared many times. The rearrangement links TRBV20-1 to TRBJ2-3, with a possible D match to TRBD1 (5 bases). Looked up from germline, CDR1 is DFQATT and CDR2 is SNEGSKA (reference sequence). The CDR3 spans 12 residues. The V end lost 3 bases, the J end lost 7 bases, and 11 bases lay between the germline ends. The CDR3 DNA is TGCAGTGCTAGCAGGGAAGGGAATACGCAGTATTTT. Protein sequence: CSASREGNTQYF.

CDR3 amino acids: CSAPGQEDNSPLHF. The CDR3 DNA reads as TGCAGTGCCCCGGGACAGGAAGATAATTCACCCCTCCACTTT. V and J are TRBV20-1 and TRBJ1-6; the match to TRBD1 covers 8 bases. The CDR3 totals 14 residues. Losses at the gene ends were 6 bases for V and 5 bases for J; bases not matched to a gene: 6. The germline V gene has CDR1 DFQATT and CDR2 SNEGSKA (reference sequence).

The chain employs TRBV7-8 and TRBJ2-5, with TRBD2 matching 9 bases. Trimming removed 5 bases from V and 3 bases from J; junction bases left unmatched: 1. The CDR3 is 13 amino acids. Per germline, CDR1 SGHVS and CDR2 FQNEAQ. CDR3 loop: CASSPSGEETQYF. For the CDR3, the DNA is TGTGCCAGCAGCCCTAGCGGGGAAGAGACCCAGTACTTC.

This clonotype has ten or more counts. CDR3 DNA: TGTGCCAGCAGTCAAAGGTCGGACAGGGGGCCCCTGGGGGCTTTCTTT. It codes for CASSQRSDRGPLGAFF. The rearrangement uses TRBV7-2 and TRBJ1-1; 11 bases are a match to TRBD1. The ends lost 6 bases at V and 11 bases at J; junction bases unmatched: 17. Germline values: CDR1 SGHTA, CDR2 FQGNSA. The CDR3 has 16 residues.

The V call is TRBV6-2 or TRBV6-3, the J call TRBJ2-5; D is ambiguous. The length of the CDR3 is 13 residues. The V gene's germline CDR1 is MNHEY and CDR2 SVGEGT. Trimming removed 9 bases from V and 5 bases from J, with 16 bases in between. Here the CDR3 DNA reads TGTGCCAGTGGCCCGATGTGGGTGGAGACCCAGTACTTC. Its protein product is CASGPMWVETQYF.

V is TRBV12-3 or TRBV12-4 and J is TRBJ2-5; 9 nucleotides match TRBD1. The CDR3 runs 15 residues. J gave up 2 bases and V 1 base, and 2 bases lay outside the gene matches. The CDR3 region is CASSLGTGVQETQYF. In nucleotides, the CDR3 is TGTGCCAGCAGTTTAGGGACAGGGGTACAAGAGACCCAGTACTTC.

This clonotype was seen a handful of times. This chain connects TRBV27 to TRBJ2-7, with a tentative D call TRBD1 (6 bases). Germline V gene lookup returns CDR1 MNHEY and CDR2 SMNVEV (reference sequence). Trimming removed 8 bases at V and 0 bases at J, with 14 bases between. CDR3 length: 14 amino acids. This CDR3 reads CASESRGPSYEQYF. The CDR3 DNA sequence: TGTGCCAGCGAATCCAGGGGCCCCTCCTACGAGCAGTACTTC.

This clonotype was seen a few times. The chain couples TRBV6-5 to TRBJ1-5, with TRBD1 identical over 10 bases. Germline V gene data show CDR1 as MNHEY and CDR2 as SVGAGI. The CDR3 spans 15 residues. The junction had 6 bases not matched to a gene; V was cut back by 6 bases and J by 4 bases. This CDR3 reads CASRLDRGRNQPQHF. As DNA, the CDR3 is TGTGCCAGCAGACTTGACAGGGGGCGTAATCAGCCCCAGCATTTT.